This T cell receptor beta chain was obtained from a study of cytomegalovirus exposure and HLA in healthy donors. The PCR employed 60 Vbeta primers together with 13 Jbeta primers. Assay: immunoSEQ multiplex PCR; the TCRdb copy retains only in-frame clones and omits some. The sample has approximately 110,000 clones, just under 70% seen once; the top ten hold about 5%. This CDR3 is built from 14 residues. V lost 5 bases to trimming and J lost 3 bases, with 16 bases between them. Germline CDR1 GTSNPN, CDR2 SVGIG (reference sequence). The chain combines TRBV30 with TRBJ1-2; D remains ambiguous. What was sequenced was PBMCs. This clonotype was obtained from a woman in her 70s in good health and CMV-seropositive. CDR3 sequence: CAWRPPGTDYGYTF. In DNA, the CDR3 is TGTGCCTGGCGCCCCCCGGGAACGGACTATGGCTACACCTTC.